One sample yielded the 6 T cell receptor beta chains listed below, sequenced in a study of post-analysis software for immune sequencing data. Overall study findings and caveats: Compared with controls, patients had more of 4 to 6 TRBV segments, including TRBV5-6, TRBV5-1 and TRBV20-1.

Unique molecular identifiers were carried by the TCR beta cDNA libraries. TCRdb re-called the PCR reads with MiXCR, one entry per CDR3 protein. The profile covers about 820,000 distinct CDR3 sequences, with roughly 58% appearing a single time and approximately 4.4% taken by the ten largest. Their specific antigens are unknown. Specimen: blood. The receptor source for this set is a girl aged 10-17 years with multiple sclerosis.

This chain uses TRBV20-1 with TRBJ2-7; the match to TRBD2 covers 8 bases. The V segment lost 3 bases and the J segment 2 bases; nucleotides outside the gene matches: 9. This CDR3 is built from 15 residues. Germline loops: CDR1 DFQATT, CDR2 SNEGSKA (reference sequence). CDR3 amino acids: CSARITGTRAYEQYF. CDR3 nucleotide sequence: TGCAGTGCTAGGATCACCGGGACTAGGGCCTACGAGCAGTACTTC.

CDR3 loop: CASSVGQGNGNEQFF. CDR3 bases: TGTGCCAGCAGCGTAGGACAGGGAAACGGCAATGAGCAGTTCTTC. The chain combines TRBV9 with TRBJ2-1; 7 nucleotides align to TRBD1. The trim removed 0 bases at V and 6 bases at J, leaving 6 bases unmatched. This CDR3 is built from 15 residues. Germline V lookup: CDR1 SGDLS, CDR2 YYNGEE.

V and J are TRBV20-1 and TRBJ2-1; 12 bases agree with TRBD2. CDR3 length: 15 residues. Trimming at V came to 1 base and at J to 6 bases, leaving 4 bases not matched to a gene. CDR1 and CDR2 from the germline V gene are DFQATT and SNEGSKA (reference sequence). The CDR3 nucleotides read TGCAGTGCTAGAGCCCAGACTAGCGGGGGCAATGAGCAGTTCTTC. Translation: CSARAQTSGGNEQFF.

This clonotype was counted only a few times. V gene TRBV4-2 combines with J gene TRBJ2-7; 7 positions agree with TRBD1. V lost 0 bases and J lost 0; bases outside the gene matches: 8. This CDR3 is 17 amino acids long. Germline V gives CDR1 LGHNA, CDR2 YNFKEQ. The CDR3, as DNA: TGTGCCAGCAGCCAAGATTTCGGAACAGGGGTCTCCTACGAGCAGTACTTC. Translating it yields CASSQDFGTGVSYEQYF.

CDR3 in amino acids: CASSQFQGQGDEQFF. The CDR3 region has the DNA TGCGCCAGCAGCCAATTTCAGGGGCAAGGGGATGAGCAGTTCTTC. The V and J genes are TRBV4-1 and TRBJ2-1, with a possible D match to TRBD1 (6 bases). CDR1 and CDR2 from the germline V gene are MGHRA and YSYEKL. Trimming took 2 bases from V and 8 from J, leaving 16 bases between them. The CDR3 runs 15 residues.

This clonotype was detected only once. The V gene is TRBV29-1, the J gene TRBJ2-5; D possibly corresponds to TRBD2 (6 bases). Deletions cut 8 bases from V and 5 bases from J, with 18 bases between. CDR1 and CDR2 (germline): SQVTM, ANQGSEA. The CDR3 runs to 13 residues. The CDR3 region is CSIRDLVGETQYF. In nucleotides, the CDR3 is TGCAGCATCCGGGACTTAGTCGGGGAGACCCAGTACTTC.